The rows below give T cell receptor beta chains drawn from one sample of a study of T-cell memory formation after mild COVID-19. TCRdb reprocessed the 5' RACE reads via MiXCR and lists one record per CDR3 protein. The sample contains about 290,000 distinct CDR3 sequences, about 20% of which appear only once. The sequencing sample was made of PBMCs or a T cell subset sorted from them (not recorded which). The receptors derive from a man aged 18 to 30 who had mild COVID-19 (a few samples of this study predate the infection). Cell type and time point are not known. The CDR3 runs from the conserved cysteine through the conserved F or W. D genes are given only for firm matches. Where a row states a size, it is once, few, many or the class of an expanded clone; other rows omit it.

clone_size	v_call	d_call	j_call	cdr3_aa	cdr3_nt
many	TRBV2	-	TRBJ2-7	CASSAGTGYEQYF	TGTGCCAGCAGTGCGGGGACCGGGTACGAGCAGTACTTC
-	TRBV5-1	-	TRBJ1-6	CASRAGEYNSPLHF	TGCGCCAGCAGAGCTGGCGAGTATAATTCACCCCTCCACTTT
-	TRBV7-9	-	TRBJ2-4	CASRPQGIRAKNIQYF	TGTGCCAGCAGACCTCAGGGTATTCGAGCCAAAAACATTCAGTACTTC
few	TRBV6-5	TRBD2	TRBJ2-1	CASTHGGVEQFF	TGTGCCAGCACCCACGGGGGGGTTGAGCAGTTCTTC
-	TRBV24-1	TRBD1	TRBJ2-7	CATSAQRDRGREQYF	TGTGCCACCAGTGCCCAACGGGACAGGGGTCGGGAGCAGTACTTC
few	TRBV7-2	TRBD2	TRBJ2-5	CASSSRPGRGETQYF	TGTGCCAGCAGCTCCCGCCCGGGGAGGGGAGAGACCCAGTACTTC
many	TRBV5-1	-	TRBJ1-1	CASSLVGGDYTEAFF	TGCGCCAGCAGCTTGGTTGGGGGCGATTACACTGAAGCTTTCTTT
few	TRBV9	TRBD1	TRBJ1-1	CASSVNTGGADPAFF	TGTGCCAGCAGCGTCAACACAGGGGGCGCGGATCCGGCTTTCTTT
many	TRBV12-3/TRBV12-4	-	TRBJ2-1	CASSFSRRLSYNEQFF	TGTGCCAGCAGCTTCTCGAGGCGGTTATCCTACAATGAGCAGTTCTTC
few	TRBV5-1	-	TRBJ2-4	CASSSEGEIIQYF	TGCGCCAGCAGCTCGGAGGGGGAAATCATTCAGTACTTC
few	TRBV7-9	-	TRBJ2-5	CASTIIVETQYF	TGTGCCAGCACCATCATTGTAGAGACCCAGTACTTC
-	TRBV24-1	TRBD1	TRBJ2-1	CATSDYRGSGEQFF	TGTGCCACCAGTGATTACAGGGGATCGGGCGAGCAGTTCTTC
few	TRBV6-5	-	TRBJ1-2	CASSYSGPLNYGYTF	TGTGCCAGCAGTTACTCGGGACCTTTAAACTATGGCTACACCTTC
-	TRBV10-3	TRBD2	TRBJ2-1	CAISVMTSGSLGNEQFF	TGTGCCATCAGTGTAATGACTAGCGGGAGTCTGGGCAATGAGCAGTTCTTC
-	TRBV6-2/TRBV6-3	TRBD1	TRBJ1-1	CASSQSDRATEAFF	TGTGCCAGCAGTCAATCGGACAGGGCGACTGAAGCTTTCTTT
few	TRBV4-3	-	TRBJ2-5	CASSQDRRTQETQYF	TGCGCCAGCAGCCAAGACCGCCGGACGCAAGAGACCCAGTACTTC
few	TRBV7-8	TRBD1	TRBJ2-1	CASQPGTGAYNEQFF	TGTGCCAGTCAACCCGGGACAGGGGCCTACAATGAGCAGTTCTTC
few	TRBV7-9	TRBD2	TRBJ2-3	CASSLVPSGGPGDTQYF	TGTGCCAGCAGCTTAGTTCCTAGCGGGGGGCCGGGCGATACGCAGTATTTT
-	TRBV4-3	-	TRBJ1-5	CASSQDRTGINQPQHF	TGCGCCAGCAGCCAAGATCGTACAGGGATCAATCAGCCCCAGCATTTT
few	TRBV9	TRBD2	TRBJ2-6	CASSDGSGTLVGANVLTF	TGTGCCAGCAGCGATGGAAGCGGGACCCTCGTTGGGGCCAACGTCCTGACTTTC
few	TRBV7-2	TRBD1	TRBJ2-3	CASSLWTGGMDTQYF	TGTGCCAGCAGCCTATGGACAGGGGGCATGGATACGCAGTATTTT
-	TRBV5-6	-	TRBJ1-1	CASSLRFRLRDTEAFF	TGTGCCAGCAGCTTGAGGTTCCGCTTACGAGACACTGAAGCTTTCTTT
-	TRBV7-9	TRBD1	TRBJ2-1	CASSVRDSSYNEQFF	TGTGCCAGCAGCGTACGGGACAGCTCCTACAATGAGCAGTTCTTC
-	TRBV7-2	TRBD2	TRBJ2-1	CASSLEGLAGVEQFF	TGTGCCAGCAGCTTAGAGGGACTAGCGGGGGTAGAGCAGTTCTTC
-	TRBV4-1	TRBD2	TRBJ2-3	CASSRELSGGGTDTQYF	TGCGCCAGCAGCCGAGAACTATCGGGGGGAGGCACAGATACGCAGTATTTT
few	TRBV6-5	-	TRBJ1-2	CASSYGLGYTF	TGTGCCAGCAGTTACGGGTTAGGATACACCTTC
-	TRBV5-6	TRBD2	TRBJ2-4	CASSRGGEWDIQYF	TGTGCCAGCAGCCGCGGGGGGGAGTGGGACATTCAGTACTTC
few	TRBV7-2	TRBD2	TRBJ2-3	CASSLWPSGGPTDTQYF	TGTGCCAGCAGCTTATGGCCTAGCGGGGGCCCCACAGATACGCAGTATTTT
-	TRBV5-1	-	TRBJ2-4	CASSLEGRSGQYF	TGCGCCAGCAGCTTGGAAGGCCGATCCGGACAGTACTTC
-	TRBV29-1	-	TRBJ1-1	CSVSAHIDTEAFF	TGCAGCGTTTCAGCCCATATAGACACTGAAGCTTTCTTT
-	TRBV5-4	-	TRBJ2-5	CAPSFGPQETQYF	TGTGCCCCCAGCTTCGGGCCACAAGAGACCCAGTACTTC
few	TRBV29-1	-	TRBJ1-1	CSVGTDTEAFF	TGCAGCGTTGGGACAGACACTGAAGCTTTCTTT
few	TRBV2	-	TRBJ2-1	CASRVVEQFF	TGTGCCAGCCGGGTGGTTGAGCAGTTCTTC
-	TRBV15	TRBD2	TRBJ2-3	CATSRGAGRATDTQYF	TGTGCCACCAGCAGAGGGGCCGGGAGGGCTACAGATACGCAGTATTTT
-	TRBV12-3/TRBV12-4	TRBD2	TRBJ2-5	CASSTAGGPETQYF	TGTGCCAGCAGTACGGCGGGGGGGCCAGAGACCCAGTACTTC
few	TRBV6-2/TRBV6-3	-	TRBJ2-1	CASSFRWEQFF	TGTGCCAGCAGTTTCCGTTGGGAGCAGTTCTTC
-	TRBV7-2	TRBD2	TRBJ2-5	CASSWERGWKETQYF	TGTGCCAGCAGCTGGGAGCGGGGGTGGAAAGAGACCCAGTACTTC
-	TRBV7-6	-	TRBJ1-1	CASSLGGLAEAFF	TGTGCCAGCAGCTTAGGGGGGCTCGCTGAAGCTTTCTTT
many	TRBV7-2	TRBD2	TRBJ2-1	CASSHGLAGNNEQFF	TGTGCCAGCAGCCACGGACTAGCGGGGAACAATGAGCAGTTCTTC
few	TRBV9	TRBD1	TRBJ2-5	CASSGPNRGVETQYF	TGTGCCAGCAGTGGTCCCAACAGGGGGGTAGAGACCCAGTACTTC
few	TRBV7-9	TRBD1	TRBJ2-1	CASTAGQVGNNEQFF	TGTGCCAGCACCGCTGGACAGGTGGGGAACAATGAGCAGTTCTTC